The 14 T cell receptor beta chains in this list originate from one sample, sequenced in a study of blood T cell repertoires in COVID-19. Produced via immunoSEQ multiplex PCR; TCRdb's table is partial and in-frame only. The table shows roughly 230,000 clones, with around 90% occurring only once. Material for sequencing was peripheral blood. All receptors come from a young man with COVID-19, enrolled during active disease.

The chain uses TRBV6-2 or TRBV6-3 and TRBJ2-3, with TRBD2 matching over 7 bases. The CDR3 runs 16 residues. Trimming at V came to 2 bases and at J to 4 bases, leaving 9 bases not matched to a gene. Per the germline V gene, CDR1 is MNHEY and CDR2 is SVGEGT. In DNA form, the CDR3 reads TGTGCCAGCAGTTACATCTCCGGACTAGGGGCAGATACGCAGTATTTT. Its translation: CASSYISGLGADTQYF.

The genes are TRBV5-1 and TRBJ1-4, with D perhaps TRBD1 (6 bases). The CDR3 spans 14 residues. CDR1 and CDR2 (germline): SGHRS, YFSETQ. V shed 4 bases and J shed 8 bases, with 15 bases lying between them. The chain's CDR3 is CASSISRGREKLFF. The CDR3 DNA reads TGCGCCAGCAGCATTTCCAGGGGTAGGGAAAAACTGTTTTTT.

V is TRBV11-3 and J is TRBJ1-4, with a possible D match to TRBD1 (6 bases). The CDR3 is 15 residues long. The V gene's germline CDR1 is SGHNT and CDR2 YENEEA. With 4 bases removed from V and 6 bases from J, the gap between germline ends came to 15 bases. The CDR3: CASSSRGQPDEKLFF. The CDR3 bases are TGTGCCAGCAGCTCGCGGGGGCAGCCCGATGAAAAACTGTTTTTT.

The J gene is TRBJ1-6, the V gene TRBV3-1 (or the pseudogene TRBV3-2); D is unresolved. V was cut by 0 bases and J by 6 bases, with 18 bases left in between. The CDR3 spans 18 residues. CDR1 is LGHDT, CDR2 YNNKEL, per germline (reference sequence). The CDR3 nucleotides are TGTGCCAGCAGCCAAGATTGGGTGGGAGCCCAACTTAATTCACCCCTCCACTTT. Amino acid sequence: CASSQDWVGAQLNSPLHF.

The genes are TRBV30 and TRBJ2-7; D is ambiguous. This CDR3 has 11 amino acids. The germline V and J ends were trimmed by 5 bases and 6 bases, with 11 bases remaining between them. Per the germline V gene, CDR1 is GTSNPN and CDR2 is SVGIG (reference sequence). Here the CDR3 DNA reads TGTGCCTGGGGGATTTCGCGCGAGCAGTACTTC. It codes for CAWGISREQYF. The full variable domain, with the rest looked up from reference TRBV30 and TRBJ2-7, is SQTIHQWPATLVQPVGSPLSLECTVEGTSNPNLYWYRQAAGRGLQLLFYSVGIGQISSEVPQNLSASRPQDRQFILSSKKLLLSDSGFYLCAWGISREQYFGPGTRLTVT.

The chain employs TRBV29-1 and TRBJ1-5, with 7 bases aligning to TRBD1. The CDR3 spans 14 residues. Germline-derived CDR1 and CDR2 are SQVTM and ANQGSEA. The V segment lost 7 bases and the J segment 4 bases; nucleotides outside the gene matches: 10. Here the CDR3 reads CSALTGDRNQPQHF. The DNA of the CDR3 is TGCAGCGCTCTTACAGGGGATAGGAATCAGCCCCAGCATTTT.

The V and J genes are TRBV6-5 and TRBJ1-5, with 7 bases fitting TRBD1. V lost 6 bases to trimming and J lost 6 bases; unmatched junction nucleotides: 5. This CDR3 is 13 amino acids long. Germline CDR1 and CDR2: MNHEY and SVGAGI. The DNA for the CDR3 is TGTGCCAGCAGGACAGGGTTAGGTCAGCCCCAGCATTTT. As protein: CASRTGLGQPQHF.

The V and J genes are TRBV4-2 and TRBJ2-2, with D unclear. V gave up 2 bases and J gave up 0 bases, with 4 bases separating them. The germline gives CDR1 LGHNA, CDR2 YNFKEQ. The CDR3 has 14 residues. Written as DNA, the CDR3 is TGTGCCAGCAGCCAATTAACGAACACCGGGGAGCTGTTTTTT. It translates to CASSQLTNTGELFF.

The chain recombines TRBV21-1 with TRBJ2-7; the table gives TRBD1 as D, unverified against the DNA. TRBV21-1 is a pseudogene locus. The CDR3 has 14 amino acids. This CDR3 is CASSRAGTGYEQYF. DNA of the CDR3: TGTGCCAGCAGCAGGGCCGGGACAGGGTACGAGCAGTACTTC.

This chain links TRBV7-9 with TRBJ1-2, with 8 bases aligning to TRBD1. CDR1 and CDR2 (germline): SEHNR, FQNEAQ (reference sequence). The CDR3 is made up of 15 amino acids. V lost 5 bases, J lost 3 bases, and 8 bases stayed unmatched. The chain's CDR3 is CASSPSTGGDYGYTF. CDR3 coding DNA: TGTGCCAGCAGCCCGAGTACAGGGGGAGACTATGGCTACACCTTC.

The chain carries TRBV12-5 and TRBJ1-5, with D possibly TRBD1 on 6 matching bases. The germline CDR1 and CDR2 sequences are LGHNT and FRNRAP. The CDR3 extends over 16 amino acids. V lost 2 bases to trimming and J lost 4 bases, with 15 bases between them. CDR3 nucleotides: TGTGCTAGTGGTTTGCCCTCCGGGGGGGCGAATCAGCCCCAGCATTTT. Amino acids: CASGLPSGGANQPQHF.

The chain joins TRBV4-1 to TRBJ1-2; 8 bases map to TRBD1. Unmatched junction bases numbered 8, after V lost 4 bases and J lost 4 bases. The CDR3 has 15 residues. The germline gives CDR1 MGHRA, CDR2 YSYEKL. CDR3 coding DNA: TGCGCCAGCAGCCCCGCGAGAGGACAGGGCTATGGCTACACCTTC. Translation gives CASSPARGQGYGYTF.

The chain carries TRBV7-2 and TRBJ1-5; D gene unclear. From germline, CDR1 is SGHTA and CDR2 FQGNSA. The CDR3 has 13 residues. V gave up 5 bases and J gave up 5 bases, with 10 bases separating them. DNA of the CDR3: TGTGCCAGCAGCCCCCGGGTTGATCAGCCCCAGCATTTT. Residues: CASSPRVDQPQHF.

CDR3 nucleotide sequence: TGTGCCAGCAGTGAAATGGGGGCGTTTGGGGCCAACGTCCTGACTTTC. This translates into CASSEMGAFGANVLTF. The chain is built from TRBV6-1 and TRBJ2-6; the D gene is possibly TRBD1 (6 bases). V lost 2 bases and J 3 bases, leaving 11 bases between the germline ends. CDR1 and CDR2 from the germline V gene are MNHNS and SASEGT. The CDR3 spans 16 residues.